This T cell receptor beta chain was obtained from a study of cytotoxic CD8 clonotypes in ibrutinib-treated CLL. About the research overall: Partial responders around 24, complete 2; around twelve progressed and roughly 14 stayed in remission by median roughly 5.5 years.

Trimming removed 4 bases from V and 2 bases from J; junction bases left unmatched: 5. The CDR3 covers 15 residues. Germline CDR1 and CDR2: MDHEN and SYDVKM. Concerning this clone: Its antigen remains unidentified.

Sequenced by immunoSEQ multiplex PCR; TCRdb stores in-frame clones only, minus some. The sample holds some 15,000 clones, 68% seen once. Study findings and constraints: At the start, clonality exceeded age-matched healthy donors and followed circulating CD8+ T-cell counts.

The chain recombines TRBV28 with TRBJ2-5; 9 nucleotides align to TRBD2. Specimen: PBMCs, collected before ibrutinib treatment. The TCR originated in a human donor with chronic lymphocytic leukemia. The CDR3 nucleotides are TGTGCCAGCAGTTCGGTAGCGGGGGCACAAGAGACCCAGTACTTC. Amino acids: CASSSVAGAQETQYF.